The 25 T cell receptor beta chains listed next were all sequenced from one sample in a study of shared T cell receptors in the human thymus. Sequenced by immunoSEQ multiplex PCR; TCRdb stores in-frame clones only, minus some. The sample contains about 610,000 clones, 88% of which appear only once. The same specimen was also included in a second study, on human thymus T cells.

Sequencing input: thymocytes. The receptor source for this set is a boy in the first two years of life with a congenital heart defect.

In this sample, this clone turned up a few times. The chain links TRBV5-6 to TRBJ2-3; a possible D gene is TRBD2 (6 bases). This CDR3 region has 15 residues. The V gene's germline CDR1 is SGHDT and CDR2 YYEEEE. Trimming took 0 bases from V and 3 from J, leaving 11 bases between them. CDR3 bases: TGTGCCAGCAGCTTGGGGGCGGGACGTACAGATACGCAGTATTTT. It is translated as CASSLGAGRTDTQYF.

This chain joins TRBV2 and TRBJ2-1; TRBD2 matches at 10 bases. CDR3 length: 17 residues. Unmatched junction bases numbered 10, after V lost 5 bases and J lost 3 bases. The V gene's germline CDR1 is SNHLY and CDR2 FYNNEI. CDR3 in DNA: TGTGCCAGCAGTCCGCCCCGGACTAGCGGAAACTACAATGAGCAGTTCTTC. Encoded protein: CASSPPRTSGNYNEQFF.

The chain is built from TRBV18 and TRBJ1-5; TRBD1 matches 9 bases. Germline CDR1 KGHSH, CDR2 LQKENI. V trimming: 2 bases; J trimming: 4 bases; junction bases outside the gene matches: 15. This CDR3 spans 19 amino acids. In DNA, the CDR3 is TGTGCCAGCTCACCAGACCCCTCGGCGGGACAGGGACTGAATCAGCCCCAGCATTTT. It codes for CASSPDPSAGQGLNQPQHF.

V and J are TRBV15 and TRBJ1-1, with TRBD1 identical over 7 bases. After removal of 0 bases from V and 10 bases from J, the junction contained 11 bases not matched to a gene. Germline V CDR1 and CDR2: LNHNV, YYDKDF (reference sequence). There are 15 residues in the CDR3. The CDR3 nucleotides read TGTGCCACCAGCAGAGACCCGGGGCAGGGGGAGAGAGCTTTCTTT. Its translation: CATSRDPGQGERAFF.

The rearrangement joins TRBV12-5 to TRBJ2-1; 9 bases align to TRBD2. The CDR3 has 16 residues. Looked up from germline, CDR1 is LGHNT and CDR2 is FRNRAP. The ends lost 5 bases at V and 0 bases at J; junction bases unmatched: 5. The CDR3 DNA reads TGTGCTAGTGGTACCCTTAGCGGGAGCTCCTACAATGAGCAGTTCTTC. Translating it yields CASGTLSGSSYNEQFF.

V and J are TRBV10-1 and TRBJ2-1, with TRBD2 matching over 10 bases. The germline V gene encodes CDR1 WNHNN and CDR2 SYGVQD (reference sequence). There are 19 residues in the CDR3. V shed 5 bases, J shed 9 bases, and the junction held 22 bases outside the gene matches. CDR3 in amino acids: CASSRPSGSPSFRFSEQFF. CDR3 DNA: TGCGCCAGCAGTAGGCCTAGCGGGAGCCCCAGTTTTAGGTTTAGTGAGCAGTTCTTC.

J is TRBJ2-5 and V is TRBV15, with D hard to call. CDR1 LNHNV and CDR2 YYDKDF come from the germline V gene (reference sequence). This CDR3 spans 13 amino acids. V shed 5 bases and J shed 5 bases, with 12 bases lying between them. The CDR3 protein is CATSDPVGETQYF. CDR3 bases: TGTGCCACCAGCGACCCTGTGGGCGAGACCCAGTACTTC.

CDR3 nucleotide sequence: TGTGCCAGCATCCCCAGGGGGATGGGCTACGAGCAGTACTTC. Its translation is CASIPRGMGYEQYF. The chain employs TRBV28 and TRBJ2-7; TRBD1 matches 7 bases. CDR1 and CDR2 from the germline V gene are MDHEN and SYDVKM. Trimming cost V 7 bases and J 3 bases; bases outside gene matches: 9. The CDR3 runs to 14 residues.

The J gene is TRBJ2-5, the V gene TRBV28; weak D call: TRBD1 (5 bases). The CDR3 has 16 residues. V was clipped by 6 bases and J by 0 bases, with 17 bases between them. Germline CDR1 is MDHEN and CDR2 is SYDVKM. CDR3 DNA sequence: TGTGCCAGCAGCCGACCCCTGACAGTCTACCAAGAGACCCAGTACTTC. This encodes CASSRPLTVYQETQYF.

The rearrangement links TRBV7-2 to TRBJ1-2; TRBD1 matches 7 bases. The trim removed 5 bases at V and 1 base at J, leaving 7 bases unmatched. CDR3 size: 15 residues. Per germline, CDR1 SGHTA and CDR2 FQGNSA. The CDR3 bases are TGTGCCAGCAGCATGCGGACAGGATTTAACTATGGCTACACCTTC. As protein: CASSMRTGFNYGYTF.

This clone came up once. The chain employs TRBV6-5 and TRBJ2-7, with TRBD2 as a possible D gene (6 bases). This CDR3 spans 15 amino acids. V dropped 0 bases and J dropped 3 bases, with 12 bases sitting between them. Germline V lookup: CDR1 MNHEY, CDR2 SVGAGI. CDR3 coding DNA: TGTGCCAGCAGTTACTCGGGGGGTACCGACTACGAGCAGTACTTC. Residues: CASSYSGGTDYEQYF.

The chain employs TRBV27 and TRBJ1-1, with D possibly being TRBD1 (6 bases). This CDR3 comprises 18 residues. Trimming stripped 3 bases from V and 1 base from J, with 21 bases between. CDR1 and CDR2 (germline): MNHEY, SMNVEV (reference sequence). CDR3 residues: CASSLRGPRPEGNTEAFF. CDR3 in DNA: TGTGCCAGCAGTTTGCGGGGGCCCCGCCCTGAGGGGAACACTGAAGCTTTCTTT.

The chain couples TRBV6-4 to TRBJ2-5; 10 positions match TRBD1. This CDR3 spans 15 amino acids. Germline CDR1 reads MRHNA; CDR2 reads SNTAGT. The V and J ends lost 3 bases and 4 bases, in that order; junction bases with no gene match: 5. The chain's CDR3 is CASSEGDRGGETQYF. The CDR3 nucleotides are TGTGCCAGCAGTGAAGGGGACAGGGGTGGAGAGACCCAGTACTTC.

The J gene is TRBJ2-1, the V gene TRBV5-6; 8 bases match TRBD2. Trimming at V came to 0 bases and at J to 7 bases, leaving 6 bases not matched to a gene. From germline, CDR1 is SGHDT and CDR2 YYEEEE. This CDR3 is built from 15 residues. The CDR3 DNA reads as TGTGCCAGCAGCTTGGGGACTAGCTTTAGGAATGAGCAGTTCTTC. Protein product: CASSLGTSFRNEQFF.

This clone occurred once. V is TRBV7-2 and J is TRBJ2-7; 9 bases line up with TRBD1. CDR1 and CDR2 from the germline V gene are SGHTA and FQGNSA. CDR3 length: 18 residues. Trimming cost V 2 bases and J 2 bases; bases outside gene matches: 13. The DNA of the CDR3 is TGTGCCAGCAGCTTAAGTGGGGACAGGGTCCCCCCGGCCTACGAGCAGTACTTC. Its translation is CASSLSGDRVPPAYEQYF. The whole variable domain, remainder taken from reference TRBV7-2 and TRBJ2-7, is GAGVSQSPSNKVTEKGKDVELRCDPISGHTALYWYRQSLGQGLEFLIYFQGNSAPDKSGLPSDRFSAERTGGSVSTLTIQRTQQEDSAVYLCASSLSGDRVPPAYEQYFGPGTRLTVT.

The chain employs TRBV5-6 and TRBJ2-3, with D possibly TRBD2 on 5 matching bases. Germline assignment: CDR1 SGHDT and CDR2 YYEEEE. The V gene lost 0 bases and the J gene lost 4 bases, with 18 bases spanning the gap. This CDR3 region has 17 residues. CDR3 region: CASSLGVWAAGADTQYF. CDR3 nucleotides: TGTGCCAGCAGCTTGGGAGTGTGGGCTGCGGGCGCAGATACGCAGTATTTT.

The chain joins TRBV5-4 to TRBJ1-3; 12 bases line up with TRBD1. Germline lookup yields CDR1 SGHNT and CDR2 YYREEE (reference sequence). CDR3 length equals 17 residues. The V and J ends lost 2 bases and 3 bases, in that order; junction bases with no gene match: 6. The CDR3 is CASSFSGQGAFGNTIYF. CDR3 DNA: TGTGCCAGCAGCTTCTCGGGACAGGGGGCTTTTGGAAACACCATATATTTT.

V usage is TRBV5-6 and J usage is TRBJ2-2; 7 bases are shared with TRBD1. Unmatched junction bases numbered 9, after V lost 4 bases and J lost 3 bases. The CDR3 is 16 amino acids. The germline gives CDR1 SGHDT, CDR2 YYEEEE. The CDR3 region is CASSHEGARDTGELFF. The CDR3 DNA reads as TGTGCCAGCAGCCATGAGGGGGCTCGAGACACCGGGGAGCTGTTTTTT. Full variable domain (missing parts from reference TRBV5-6 and TRBJ2-2): DAGVTQSPTHLIKTRGQQVTLRCSPKSGHDTVSWYQQALGQGPQFIFQYYEEEERQRGNFPDRFSGHQFPNYSSELNVNALLLGDSALYLCASSHEGARDTGELFFGEGSRLTVL.

This chain joins TRBV2 and TRBJ2-1; TRBD1 agrees at 7 bases. The CDR3 is 15 residues long. CDR1 and CDR2 from the germline V gene are SNHLY and FYNNEI. J gave up 5 bases and V 6 bases, and 10 bases lay outside the gene matches. The CDR3, as DNA: TGTGCCAGCAGCGGGACAGAGCGTACCCACAATGAGCAGTTCTTC. This gives the protein CASSGTERTHNEQFF.

This clone was detected once. V and J are TRBV18 and TRBJ2-2; perhaps TRBD2 as D (7 bases). CDR3 length equals 17 residues. Deletions cut 5 bases from V and 6 bases from J, with 22 bases between. Germline V CDR1 and CDR2: KGHSH, LQKENI. DNA for the CDR3: TGTGCCAGCTCAACGTTCCGGGGGGCGCTGGGAGCCGGGGAGCTGTTTTTT. It specifies CASSTFRGALGAGELFF.

J is TRBJ1-5 and V is TRBV6-1, with D hard to call. V was clipped by 1 base and J by 2 bases, with 12 bases between them. Germline V CDR1 and CDR2: MNHNS, SASEGT. CDR3 size: 16 residues. The CDR3 DNA reads TGTGCCAGCAGTGAAGTTGGAGCGGCGGGCAATCAGCCCCAGCATTTT. It codes for CASSEVGAAGNQPQHF.

The chain uses TRBV9 and TRBJ2-2; tentatively, D is TRBD2 (7 bases). This CDR3 has 16 residues. Germline V gene lookup returns CDR1 SGDLS and CDR2 YYNGEE. The V end lost 4 bases, the J end lost 6 bases, and 19 bases lay between the germline ends. CDR3 amino acids: CASSQKGGAFSGELFF. In DNA form, the CDR3 reads TGTGCCAGCAGCCAAAAGGGGGGGGCGTTCTCCGGGGAGCTGTTTTTT.

Only one count was recorded for this clone. One end of the junction varies from germline; a read error may be responsible. The chain links TRBV6-1 to TRBJ2-3; 7 positions match TRBD2. The CDR3 sequence is 20 residues long. Germline-derived CDR1 and CDR2 are MNHNS and SASEGT. The CDR3 protein is CASSEGRVNGREKCTDTQYF. CDR3 in DNA: TGTGCCAGCAGCGAAGGGAGGGTAAACGGGCGGGAGAAGTGCACAGATACGCAGTATTTT.

V is TRBV9 and J is TRBJ2-2; 11 positions match TRBD2. The V and J ends lost 1 base and 6 bases, in that order; junction bases with no gene match: 5. Germline V CDR1 and CDR2: SGDLS, YYNGEE. This CDR3 spans 16 amino acids. CDR3 DNA: TGTGCCAGCAGCGTATCGGGACTAGCGGAAGCCGGGGAGCTGTTTTTT. This translates into CASSVSGLAEAGELFF.

The chain joins TRBV7-9 to TRBJ2-7; 9 bases agree with TRBD1. Germline loops: CDR1 SEHNR, CDR2 FQNEAQ (reference sequence). CDR3 size: 14 residues. Trimming at V came to 5 bases and at J to 3 bases, leaving 5 bases not matched to a gene. The CDR3, as DNA: TGTGCCAGCAGCCCGGGACAGGGCGACTACGAGCAGTACTTC. Translated: CASSPGQGDYEQYF.